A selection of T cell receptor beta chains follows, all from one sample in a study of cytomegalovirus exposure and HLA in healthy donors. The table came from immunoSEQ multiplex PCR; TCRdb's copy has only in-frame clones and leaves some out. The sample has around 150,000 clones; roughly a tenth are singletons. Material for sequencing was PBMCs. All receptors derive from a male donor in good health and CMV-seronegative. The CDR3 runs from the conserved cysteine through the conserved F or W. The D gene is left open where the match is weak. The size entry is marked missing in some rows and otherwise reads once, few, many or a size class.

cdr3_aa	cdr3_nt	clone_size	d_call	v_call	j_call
CASSPRRGQGAFPYEQYF	TGCGCCAGCAGCCCCCGTCGGGGCCAGGGGGCGTTCCCCTACGAGCAGTACTTC	NA	TRBD1	TRBV4-1	TRBJ2-7
CASVTTGYNSPLHF	TGTGCCAGCGTAACGACAGGGTATAATTCACCCCTCCACTTT	few	TRBD1	TRBV5-8	TRBJ1-6
CARGGGAYEQYF	TGTGCAAGGGGGGGCGGAGCCTACGAGCAGTACTTC	NA	NA	TRBV21-1	TRBJ2-7
CASSPTGLAYNEQFF	TGTGCCAGCAGCCCCACGGGGCTAGCGTACAATGAGCAGTTCTTC	few	NA	TRBV7-9	TRBJ2-1
CASSIGTGVQPQHF	TGTGCCAGCAGTATAGGGACAGGGGTCCAGCCCCAGCATTTT	few	TRBD1	TRBV6-1	TRBJ1-5
CASVTNTEAFF	TGTGCCAGCGTCACAAACACTGAAGCTTTCTTT	NA	NA	TRBV2	TRBJ1-1
CASSEDSSYNEQFF	TGCGCCAGCAGCGAGGACAGTTCCTACAATGAGCAGTTCTTC	NA	NA	TRBV4-3	TRBJ2-1
CASSLAGQSSYEQYF	TGTGCCAGCAGCCTAGCGGGCCAGAGCTCCTACGAGCAGTACTTC	NA	TRBD2	TRBV27	TRBJ2-7
CASSDSGNQPQHF	TGTGCCAGCAGCGATTCAGGGAATCAGCCCCAGCATTTT	few	NA	TRBV7-9	TRBJ1-5
CASSPGTSGYEQYF	TGTGCCAGCAGCCCTGGGACTAGCGGATACGAGCAGTACTTC	NA	TRBD2	TRBV27	TRBJ2-7
CASSERTFSGANVLTF	TGTGCCAGCAGTGAGCGTACCTTCTCTGGGGCCAACGTCCTGACTTTC	NA	NA	TRBV27	TRBJ2-6
CASSFATPGGEQYF	TGTGCCAGCAGCTTCGCAACCCCGGGGGGAGAGCAGTACTTC	NA	TRBD2	TRBV7-2	TRBJ2-7
CASSRDRNTGELFF	TGTGCCAGCAGCCGGGACAGAAACACCGGGGAGCTGTTTTTT	NA	TRBD1	TRBV7-2	TRBJ2-2
CASSFLVGQGYEQYF	TGTGCCAGCAGTTTTTTGGTCGGACAGGGCTACGAGCAGTACTTC	NA	TRBD1	TRBV27	TRBJ2-7
CASSYVTRVESPLHF	TGTGCCAGCAGTTACGTGACCAGGGTGGAATCACCCCTCCACTTT	NA	NA	TRBV6-6	TRBJ1-6
CAISTGQSAHTGELFF	TGTGCCATCAGTACCGGACAGTCCGCTCACACCGGGGAGCTGTTTTTT	NA	NA	TRBV10-3	TRBJ2-2
CASSQGTGGGYGYTF	TGTGCCAGCAGCCAAGGGACAGGGGGGGGTTATGGCTACACCTTC	NA	TRBD1	TRBV7-6	TRBJ1-2
CASSLDRSVTEAFF	TGTGCCAGCAGCCTAGACAGGTCAGTCACTGAAGCTTTCTTT	NA	NA	TRBV7-3	TRBJ1-1
CASRSGQGNQPQHF	TGTGCCAGCAGGAGTGGACAGGGAAATCAGCCCCAGCATTTT	NA	TRBD1	TRBV6-5	TRBJ1-5
CASSSYRAEAFF	TGTGCCAGTAGTTCGTACAGGGCGGAAGCTTTCTTT	few	NA	TRBV19	TRBJ1-1
CASSPGQDSGQPQHF	TGTGCCAGCAGCCCCGGACAGGATTCGGGACAGCCCCAGCATTTT	few	TRBD1	TRBV11-1	TRBJ1-5
CASSLYRGPYEQYF	TGCGCCAGCAGCCTCTACAGGGGACCCTACGAGCAGTACTTC	NA	TRBD1	TRBV4-1	TRBJ2-7
CSVRLAEPYNEQFF	TGCAGCGTGCGACTAGCGGAGCCCTACAATGAGCAGTTCTTC	few	TRBD2	TRBV29-1	TRBJ2-1
CASSSGLAGGPLSYEQYF	TGCGCCAGCAGCTCGGGACTAGCGGGAGGGCCTCTGTCCTACGAGCAGTACTTC	few	TRBD2	TRBV5-1	TRBJ2-7
CASSFNYTGNEKLFF	TGTGCCAGCAGCTTTAATTACACGGGGAATGAAAAACTGTTTTTT	few	NA	TRBV5-4	TRBJ1-4
CASSLQEGSEQYF	TGTGCCAGTAGTCTACAGGAAGGCAGCGAGCAGTACTTC	few	NA	TRBV19	TRBJ2-7
CASRFGGSSYEQYF	TGTGCCAGCAGATTCGGGGGGAGTAGCTACGAGCAGTACTTC	NA	TRBD2	TRBV27	TRBJ2-7
CASSLFRGGMVEQFF	TGTGCCAGCAGTTTATTTCGCGGGGGGATGGTTGAGCAGTTCTTC	few	TRBD2	TRBV27	TRBJ2-1
CASSEEYSRGQPQHF	TGTGCCAGCAGTGAAGAATATTCGCGGGGTCAGCCCCAGCATTTT	NA	NA	TRBV6-1	TRBJ1-5
CASSYVGGGGAFF	TGTGCCAGCAGTTACGTCGGAGGGGGGGGAGCTTTCTTT	NA	NA	TRBV6-5	TRBJ1-1
CASSLMGGKGSPLHF	TGCGCCAGCAGCTTGATGGGAGGGAAAGGTTCACCCCTCCACTTT	NA	NA	TRBV5-1	TRBJ1-6
CASSSPGVSGANVLTF	TGTGCCAGCAGCTCCCCCGGAGTGTCGGGGGCCAACGTCCTGACTTTC	few	NA	TRBV5-4	TRBJ2-6
CASKPSGATNEKLFF	TGTGCCAGCAAGCCCTCAGGGGCAACTAATGAAAAACTGTTTTTT	NA	NA	TRBV28	TRBJ1-4
CSVVVQANQPQHF	TGCAGCGTTGTAGTACAGGCTAATCAGCCCCAGCATTTT	few	NA	TRBV29-1	TRBJ1-5
CASSRRTSGANYNEQFF	TGTGCCAGCAGCCGACGGACTAGCGGGGCCAACTACAATGAGCAGTTCTTC	NA	TRBD2	TRBV7-8	TRBJ2-1
CASSLDQGGEQYF	TGTGCCAGCAGCTTAGATCAGGGGGGCGAGCAGTACTTC	NA	NA	TRBV11-2	TRBJ2-7
CASSQPGETYEQYF	TGCGCCAGCAGCCAACCAGGGGAGACCTACGAGCAGTACTTC	few	NA	TRBV4-3	TRBJ2-7
CASTQRTGLSYEQYF	TGTGCCAGCACCCAACGGACAGGTCTGTCCTACGAGCAGTACTTC	few	TRBD1	TRBV2	TRBJ2-7
CASSAGQLSYEQYF	TGTGCCAGCAGCGCGGGACAGCTCTCCTACGAGCAGTACTTC	NA	NA	TRBV7-9	TRBJ2-7